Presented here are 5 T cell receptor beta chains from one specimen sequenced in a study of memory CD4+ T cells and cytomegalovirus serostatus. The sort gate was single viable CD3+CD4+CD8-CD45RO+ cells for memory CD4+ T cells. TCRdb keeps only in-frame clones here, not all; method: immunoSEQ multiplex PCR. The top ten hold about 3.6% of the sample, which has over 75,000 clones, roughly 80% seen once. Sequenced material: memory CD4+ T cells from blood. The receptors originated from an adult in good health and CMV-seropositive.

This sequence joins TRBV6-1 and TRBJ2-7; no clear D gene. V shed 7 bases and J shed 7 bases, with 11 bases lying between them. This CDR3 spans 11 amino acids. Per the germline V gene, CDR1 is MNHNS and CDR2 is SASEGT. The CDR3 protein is CASTADREQYF. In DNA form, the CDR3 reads TGTGCCAGCACCGCAGATCGGGAGCAGTACTTC.

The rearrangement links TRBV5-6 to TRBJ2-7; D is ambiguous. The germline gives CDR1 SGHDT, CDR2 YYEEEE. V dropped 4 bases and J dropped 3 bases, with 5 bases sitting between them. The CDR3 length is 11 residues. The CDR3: CASSAHYEQYF. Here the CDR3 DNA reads TGTGCCAGCAGCGCTCACTACGAGCAGTACTTC. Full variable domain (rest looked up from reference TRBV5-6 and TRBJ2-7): DAGVTQSPTHLIKTRGQQVTLRCSPKSGHDTVSWYQQALGQGPQFIFQYYEEEERQRGNFPDRFSGHQFPNYSSELNVNALLLGDSALYLCASSAHYEQYFGPGTRLTVT.

For the CDR3, the DNA is TGCGCCAGCAGCTTTGGGGGGGCAGACACTGAAGCTTTCTTT. Its protein product is CASSFGGADTEAFF. The chain links TRBV5-1 to TRBJ1-1; D might be TRBD1 (6 bases). V lost 2 bases and J 3 bases, leaving 11 bases between the germline ends. There are 14 residues in the CDR3. CDR1 and CDR2 (germline): SGHRS, YFSETQ.

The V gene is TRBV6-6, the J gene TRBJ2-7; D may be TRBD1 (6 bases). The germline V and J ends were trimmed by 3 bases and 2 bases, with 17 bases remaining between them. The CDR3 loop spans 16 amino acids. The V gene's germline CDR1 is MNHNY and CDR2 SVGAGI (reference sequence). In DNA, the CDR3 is TGTGCCAGCAGTTATTTTCGTGGGGGCACCCCCTACGAGCAGTACTTC. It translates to CASSYFRGGTPYEQYF.

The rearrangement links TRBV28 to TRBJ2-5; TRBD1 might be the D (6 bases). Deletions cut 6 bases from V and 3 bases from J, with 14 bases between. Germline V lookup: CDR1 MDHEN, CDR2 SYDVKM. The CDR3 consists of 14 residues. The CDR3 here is CASREQTGKETQYF. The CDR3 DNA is TGTGCCAGCAGGGAACAGACAGGAAAAGAGACCCAGTACTTC.